Listed below are T cell receptor beta chains from one sample, sequenced in a study of regulatory and conventional T cells in RAG deficiency. Data came from immunoSEQ multiplex PCR; TCRdb stores just in-frame clones and leaves some out. The sample includes approximately 12,000 clones, approximately 93% of them seen just once. This same sample was also taken into another study, of regulatory T cells.

The specimen sequenced was CD127- CD25+ CD4+ Tregs sorted from blood. The receptors here all came from a human donor in good health. CDR3s include the opening cysteine and the closing phenylalanine or tryptophan.

TRBV4-1,TRBJ2-1,CASSPRTSGSNNEQFF
TRBV16,TRBJ1-6,CASSLVGGAGTPLHF
TRBV5-1,TRBJ1-6,CASSLGDRVYNSPLHF
TRBV25-1,TRBJ1-1,CASRTQGARTEAFF
TRBV28,TRBJ2-7,CASSRTGRNEQYF
TRBV12-5,TRBJ1-3,CASGLEDRDSGNTIYF
TRBV11-2,TRBJ1-1,CASILRTGGTEAFF
TRBV19,TRBJ1-6,CASRGRGQFQSPLHF
TRBV28,TRBJ1-2,CASRGGSRGYTF
TRBV18,TRBJ1-2,CASSLGQGGYGYTF
TRBV5-8,TRBJ2-2,CASSFSVTAYYGELFF
TRBV5-1,TRBJ2-7,CASSFGLFYEQYF
TRBV4-2,TRBJ1-3,CASSQDGGVGNTIYF
TRBV7-2,TRBJ1-6,CASSSGSSYNSPLHF
TRBV9,TRBJ1-2,CASSVDGGGYGYTF
TRBV15,TRBJ1-2,CATSRVGRGYTF
TRBV6-5,TRBJ2-2,CASSSGSPTGELFF
TRBV7-9,TRBJ2-3,CASSLEQVRDTQYF
TRBV18,TRBJ2-7,CASSPSGGGAPLAYEQYF
TRBV9,TRBJ2-7,CASSARQGEAGRQYF
TRBV4-2,TRBJ2-7,CASSQDIGAHSYEQYF
TRBV29-1,TRBJ2-7,CSGGDRAYEQYF
TRBV5-1,TRBJ1-3,CASSLTGGGGNTIYF
TRBV6-5,TRBJ1-3,CASSYQGTGNTIYF
TRBV29-1,TRBJ2-5,CSVERAAETQYF
TRBV5-3,TRBJ1-6,CARSLARGLESPLHF
TRBV6-5,TRBJ1-2,CASSQLAGGLYGYTF
TRBV5-1,TRBJ1-6,CASSSTGEVTYNSPLHF
TRBV5-1,TRBJ2-3,CASSLGRGGGTDTQYF
TRBV7-3,TRBJ2-3,CASSLGPTDTQYF
TRBV11-1,TRBJ1-1,CASSSWDRDPNTEAFF
TRBV15,TRBJ1-6,CATSAWTGLNSPLHF
TRBV7-9,TRBJ2-7,CASSLLLGQGGYEQYF
TRBV19,TRBJ1-6,CASSMAKYNSPLHF
TRBV6-5,TRBJ2-1,CASSPQGVLVYEQFF
TRBV7-3,TRBJ1-1,CASSGPGNTEAFF
TRBV10-3,TRBJ1-6,CAISTGTDSPLHF
TRBV9,TRBJ1-4,CASSAQGRGNEKLFF
TRBV14,TRBJ2-7,CASSQTSAYEQYF
TRBV25-1,TRBJ1-6,CASSGRRANSPLHF
TRBV9,TRBJ2-3,CASSVDSGGSSTDTQYF
TRBV11-3,TRBJ2-2,CASSHHPGTVGTGELFF
TRBV27,TRBJ2-2,CASSIDRTGELFF
TRBV10-3,TRBJ2-5,CAISEISEETQYF
TRBV2,TRBJ2-5,CASSDGRAVAETQYF
TRBV9,TRBJ2-6,CASSGLAGAHSGANVLTF
TRBV6-5,TRBJ2-5,CASTPGGKETQYF
TRBV10-1,TRBJ2-7,CASSESRTGGFEQYF
TRBV4-1,TRBJ1-4,CASSQEQGEKEFF
TRBV6-1,TRBJ2-3,CASSPLAASTDTQYF
TRBV5-1,-,CASSLAGTVRPYEQYF
TRBV6-5,TRBJ1-1,CASSSHWTGSTEAFF
TRBV10-3,TRBJ2-1,CAISVPSGGRYNEQFF